What follows are 6 T cell receptor beta chains derived from one specimen sequenced in a study of identical twins. TCRdb ran MiXCR on the 5' RACE reads and lists one entry per CDR3 protein. The sample lists approximately 410,000 distinct CDR3 sequences, about 18% occurring once. The sample comprised naive T cells sorted from blood. The receptors were sampled from a man aged 45-65 years in good health.

Of note for this clonotype: This may arise from a read error, as a much more abundant clone is one base away. The chain is built from TRBV25-1 and TRBJ2-1; no firm D call. The CDR3 spans 11 residues. CDR1 and CDR2 (germline): MGHDK, SYGVNS. Deletions cut 6 bases from V and 3 bases from J, with 3 bases between. CDR3 DNA: TGTGCCAGCAGGAACTACAATGAGCAGTTCTTC. It encodes CASRNYNEQFF.

This clonotype turned up a few times. The genes are TRBV5-1 and TRBJ2-1; TRBD2 agrees at 8 bases. Unmatched junction bases numbered 10, after V lost 6 bases and J lost 8 bases. The CDR3 length is 14 residues. Germline values: CDR1 SGHRS, CDR2 YFSETQ. CDR3 sequence (DNA): TGCGCCAGCATGCCGGGGGGGCCCCCATATGAGCAGTTCTTC. Encoded protein: CASMPGGPPYEQFF.

This clonotype was seen more than once but under ten times. The chain couples TRBV20-1 to TRBJ2-2; the match to TRBD1 covers 8 bases. Trimming removed 3 bases from V and 3 bases from J; junction bases left unmatched: 3. This CDR3 region has 14 residues. CDR1 DFQATT and CDR2 SNEGSKA come from the germline V gene (reference sequence). DNA for the CDR3: TGCAGTGCTAGCCGGACAGGGTACACCGGGGAGCTGTTTTTT. Its protein is CSASRTGYTGELFF.

The gene calls are TRBV20-1 and TRBJ2-4; TRBD2 aligns across 8 bases. The CDR3 runs to 13 residues. Germline CDR1 is DFQATT and CDR2 is SNEGSKA (reference sequence). Trimming took 0 bases from V and 6 from J; bases not matched to a gene: 1. The CDR3 here is CSARDGGGNIQYF. In nucleotides, the CDR3 is TGCAGTGCTAGAGACGGGGGGGGAAACATTCAGTACTTC.

V gene TRBV20-1 combines with J gene TRBJ1-1, with D possibly matching TRBD1 (5 bases). This CDR3 comprises 16 residues. Trimming removed 8 bases at V and 0 bases at J, with 22 bases between. Germline values: CDR1 DFQATT, CDR2 SNEGSKA (reference sequence). The CDR3 reads CSPYKTGTLMNTEAFF. The CDR3 region has the DNA TGCAGTCCATACAAAACCGGGACTTTGATGAACACTGAAGCTTTCTTT.

This clonotype has just a few counts. The chain employs TRBV12-3 or TRBV12-4 and TRBJ1-2, with a weak D call TRBD1 (6 bases). This CDR3 is 14 amino acids long. V lost 3 bases and J lost 7, with 15 bases in between. DNA for the CDR3: TGTGCCAGCAGTTTCTCTACAGGGTTTTCTGGCTACACCTTC. Protein: CASSFSTGFSGYTF.